A selection of T cell receptor beta chains follows, all from one sample in a study of cytomegalovirus exposure and HLA in healthy donors. Sequencing was performed with immunoSEQ multiplex PCR; in TCRdb, only in-frame clones are kept and a portion is missing. The sample shows some 60,000 clones, approximately 83% of them seen only once. The sequenced material came from PBMCs. The receptors originated from a human donor in good health. The CDR3 runs from the conserved cysteine through the conserved F or W. Fields, in order: CDR3 length, clone size, J gene, D gene, V gene, CDR3 protein, CDR3 DNA. The D gene is left open where the match is weak. Clone size, where shown, is once, few, many, or a class for clones that have expanded.

CDR3 length: 14; clone size: -; J gene: TRBJ1-2; D gene: TRBD1; V gene: TRBV27; CDR3 protein: CASSFHRGLFGYTF; CDR3 DNA: TGTGCCAGCAGTTTCCACAGGGGGCTCTTTGGCTACACCTTC
CDR3 length: 16; clone size: -; J gene: TRBJ2-7; D gene: TRBD1; V gene: TRBV19; CDR3 protein: CASTPQGPEGSYEQYF; CDR3 DNA: TGTGCCAGTACCCCACAGGGGCCCGAGGGCTCCTACGAGCAGTACTTC
CDR3 length: 15; clone size: -; J gene: TRBJ2-7; D gene: TRBD1; V gene: TRBV10-1; CDR3 protein: CASSDAGTGTYEQYF; CDR3 DNA: TGCGCCAGCAGTGATGCTGGGACAGGGACCTACGAGCAGTACTTC
CDR3 length: 15; clone size: -; J gene: TRBJ2-7; D gene: -; V gene: TRBV6-1; CDR3 protein: CASSGRGAETYEQYF; CDR3 DNA: TGTGCCAGCAGTGGCCGGGGGGCCGAAACCTACGAGCAGTACTTC
CDR3 length: 15; clone size: -; J gene: TRBJ1-2; D gene: -; V gene: TRBV6-1; CDR3 protein: CASSDIRQGDYGYTF; CDR3 DNA: TGTGCCAGCAGTGATATCAGGCAGGGCGACTATGGCTACACCTTC
CDR3 length: 13; clone size: -; J gene: TRBJ2-7; D gene: -; V gene: TRBV19; CDR3 protein: CASRRTDAYEQYF; CDR3 DNA: TGTGCCAGTAGACGGACAGACGCCTACGAGCAGTACTTC
CDR3 length: 19; clone size: -; J gene: TRBJ2-3; D gene: -; V gene: TRBV4-3; CDR3 protein: CASSQDYSLMSGITDTQYF; CDR3 DNA: TGCGCCAGCAGCCAAGATTACAGTCTCATGAGCGGTATCACAGATACGCAGTATTTT
CDR3 length: 13; clone size: few; J gene: TRBJ2-1; D gene: -; V gene: TRBV9; CDR3 protein: CASSPQGFGEQFF; CDR3 DNA: TGTGCCAGCAGCCCACAGGGTTTCGGTGAGCAGTTCTTC
CDR3 length: 11; clone size: once; J gene: TRBJ1-2; D gene: TRBD1; V gene: TRBV30; CDR3 protein: CAWSTGVGYTF; CDR3 DNA: TGTGCCTGGAGTACAGGGGTGGGCTACACCTTC
CDR3 length: 13; clone size: -; J gene: TRBJ2-5; D gene: -; V gene: TRBV6-6; CDR3 protein: CASSNRVGETQYF; CDR3 DNA: TGTGCCAGCAGCAACAGGGTCGGAGAGACCCAGTACTTC
CDR3 length: 16; clone size: -; J gene: TRBJ2-7; D gene: TRBD1; V gene: TRBV7-6; CDR3 protein: CASSLGTGYSPYEQYF; CDR3 DNA: TGTGCCAGCAGCCTCGGGACAGGGTACAGCCCCTACGAGCAGTACTTC
CDR3 length: 15; clone size: -; J gene: TRBJ1-1; D gene: -; V gene: TRBV5-4; CDR3 protein: CASSYGGTGGTEAFF; CDR3 DNA: TGTGCCAGCAGCTACGGGGGCACGGGGGGCACTGAAGCTTTCTTT
CDR3 length: 14; clone size: -; J gene: TRBJ1-4; D gene: -; V gene: TRBV30; CDR3 protein: CAWSVLQADEKLFF; CDR3 DNA: TGTGCCTGGAGTGTACTACAGGCCGATGAAAAACTGTTTTTT
CDR3 length: 13; clone size: medium-sized; J gene: TRBJ2-7; D gene: -; V gene: TRBV10-1; CDR3 protein: CASSDSEVNEQYF; CDR3 DNA: TGCGCCAGCAGTGACAGTGAGGTTAACGAGCAGTACTTC
CDR3 length: 11; clone size: -; J gene: TRBJ2-1; D gene: TRBD2; V gene: TRBV20-1; CDR3 protein: CSISRLAGQFF; CDR3 DNA: TGCAGTATTTCGAGACTAGCGGGTCAGTTCTTC
CDR3 length: 16; clone size: -; J gene: TRBJ1-1; D gene: TRBD1; V gene: TRBV7-2; CDR3 protein: CASSLAYGTGARGAFF; CDR3 DNA: TGTGCCAGCAGCTTAGCATATGGGACAGGCGCGAGGGGGGCTTTCTTT
CDR3 length: 12; clone size: -; J gene: TRBJ1-2; D gene: -; V gene: TRBV9; CDR3 protein: CASSVDQGGYTF; CDR3 DNA: TGTGCCAGCAGCGTCGACCAGGGCGGCTACACCTTC
CDR3 length: 14; clone size: -; J gene: TRBJ2-1; D gene: -; V gene: TRBV7-9; CDR3 protein: CSSTVTGLENEQFF; CDR3 DNA: TGTTCCAGCACAGTCACAGGTTTGGAAAATGAGCAGTTCTTC